The 18 T cell receptor beta chains below all came from one sample that was sequenced in a study of cytomegalovirus exposure and HLA in healthy donors. Vbeta (60) and Jbeta (13) primers were used in the PCR. Only in-frame clones appear in the TCRdb table, and some are missing; sequencing was by immunoSEQ multiplex PCR. The sample lists around 150,000 clones, 60% to 80% occurring once. What was sequenced was PBMCs. The source of these receptors is a man between 25 and 39 years old in good health and CMV-seronegative.

This clone was observed once. The rearrangement uses TRBV27 and TRBJ1-2; D possibly corresponds to TRBD1 (6 bases). Germline CDR1 is MNHEY and CDR2 is SMNVEV (reference sequence). The CDR3 extends over 15 amino acids. V lost 5 bases, J lost 6 bases, and 19 bases lay in between. The CDR3 region has the DNA TGTGCCAGCAGTGCCTACAGGGAGTGGAAGGATGGCTACACCTTC. Amino acids: CASSAYREWKDGYTF.

The chain recombines TRBV9 with TRBJ2-1, with 9 bases lining up with TRBD1. CDR1 is SGDLS and CDR2 is YYNGEE in the germline V gene. This CDR3 is 17 amino acids long. After removal of 4 bases from V and 4 bases from J, the junction contained 12 bases not matched to a gene. Here the CDR3 DNA reads TGTGCCAGCAGCCCAGTTCCGGGACAGGGCCCTTACAATGAGCAGTTCTTC. Amino acid sequence: CASSPVPGQGPYNEQFF.

V gene TRBV7-2 combines with J gene TRBJ2-2; weak D call: TRBD2 (6 bases). Germline CDR1 SGHTA, CDR2 FQGNSA. V gave up 2 bases and J gave up 6 bases, with 10 bases separating them. This CDR3 has 14 residues. The DNA for the CDR3 is TGTGCCAGCAGCTTATGGACTAAGGCCGGGGAGCTGTTTTTT. It is translated as CASSLWTKAGELFF.

The V and J genes are TRBV5-4 and TRBJ2-2; TRBD2 agrees at 10 bases. With 2 bases clipped from V and 6 bases from J, the junction kept 4 bases outside the gene matches. This CDR3 contains 15 residues. CDR1 is SGHNT and CDR2 is YYREEE in the germline V gene (reference sequence). This CDR3 is CASSLPSGSPGELFF. DNA of the CDR3: TGTGCCAGCAGCTTACCTAGCGGGAGTCCCGGGGAGCTGTTTTTT.

This clone showed up just once. V and J are TRBV29-1 and TRBJ1-3; D unresolved. CDR3 length: 16 amino acids. The germline V gene has CDR1 SQVTM and CDR2 ANQGSEA. Trimming removed 0 bases from V and 0 bases from J, with 12 bases in between. CDR3 DNA sequence: TGCAGCGTTGAAGATCGGGTAGGCCTCTCTGGAAACACCATATATTTT. Its translation is CSVEDRVGLSGNTIYF. Filled out from reference TRBV29-1 and TRBJ1-3, the complete variable domain reads SAVISQKPSRDICQRGTSLTIQCQVDSQVTMMFWYRQQPGQSLTLIATANQGSEATYESGFVIDKFPISRPNLTFSTLTVSNMSPEDSSIYLCSVEDRVGLSGNTIYFGEGSWLTVV.

The V gene is TRBV6-5, the J gene TRBJ2-3; no clear D. CDR1 and CDR2 from the germline V gene are MNHEY and SVGAGI. With 4 bases removed from V and 1 base from J, the gap between germline ends came to 9 bases. This CDR3 is built from 14 residues. In nucleotides, the CDR3 is TGTGCCAGCAGTTCCGACTCCCGCACAGATACGCAGTATTTT. It is translated as CASSSDSRTDTQYF.

The rearrangement joins TRBV19 to TRBJ1-2; TRBD1 matches at 8 bases. In germline, CDR1 is LNHDA, CDR2 SQIVND (reference sequence). The CDR3 is 14 amino acids. Trimming at V came to 5 bases and at J to 5 bases, leaving 7 bases not matched to a gene. CDR3 amino acids: CASSRTGIGYGYTF. The CDR3 region has the DNA TGTGCCAGTAGTCGGACAGGGATTGGGTATGGCTACACCTTC.

This clone was seen a handful of times. V gene TRBV5-4 combines with J gene TRBJ1-1, with 9 bases identical to TRBD1. The CDR3 length is 14 residues. The V and J ends lost 2 bases and 6 bases, in that order; junction bases with no gene match: 5. Germline V gene sequence: CDR1 SGHNT, CDR2 YYREEE (reference sequence). The CDR3 nucleotides read TGTGCCAGCAGCTTAACAGGGGGCAGTGCTGAAGCTTTCTTT. Protein: CASSLTGGSAEAFF.

This sequence joins TRBV5-1 and TRBJ2-3, with D possibly being TRBD2 (5 bases). This CDR3 is 13 amino acids long. Germline V gene lookup returns CDR1 SGHRS and CDR2 YFSETQ. Trimming took 4 bases from V and 1 from J, leaving 7 bases between them. DNA for the CDR3: TGCGCCAGCAGCGCCGGGGGCACAGATACGCAGTATTTT. It translates to CASSAGGTDTQYF.

This chain links TRBV5-1 with TRBJ1-2; TRBD1 matches at 7 bases. The ends lost 4 bases at V and 12 bases at J; junction bases unmatched: 18. CDR3 length equals 15 residues. CDR1 and CDR2 (germline): SGHRS, YFSETQ. CDR3 residues: CASSDRTRQGRRNTF. CDR3 nucleotide sequence: TGCGCCAGCAGCGACCGGACCCGACAGGGTAGACGGAACACCTTC.

The rearrangement uses TRBV29-1 and TRBJ2-3; TRBD2 aligns across 10 bases. J gave up 1 base and V 7 bases, and 5 bases lay outside the gene matches. The CDR3 runs to 14 residues. Germline V lookup: CDR1 SQVTM, CDR2 ANQGSEA. This CDR3 reads CSDSGTSGTDTQYF. The CDR3, as DNA: TGCAGCGACTCCGGGACTAGCGGCACAGATACGCAGTATTTT.

CDR3 residues: CASSLAGSGRGETQYF. CDR3 in DNA: TGCGCCAGCAGCCTGGCGGGTAGCGGGAGGGGTGAGACCCAGTACTTC. The chain employs TRBV5-1 and TRBJ2-5, with 11 bases identical to TRBD2. Germline assignment: CDR1 SGHRS and CDR2 YFSETQ. CDR3 length: 16 residues. V lost 4 bases to trimming and J lost 5 bases; unmatched junction nucleotides: 10.

The chain has TRBV20-1 and TRBJ1-2; D is undetermined. The CDR3 sequence is 11 residues long. Trimming cost V 7 bases and J 8 bases, with 14 bases left between them. CDR1 and CDR2 from the germline V gene are DFQATT and SNEGSKA (reference sequence). The CDR3 DNA is TGCAGTGTTTTTCCGGGTCACGGCTACACCTTC. Its translation: CSVFPGHGYTF.

This clone was seen more than once but under ten times. The chain couples TRBV10-3 to TRBJ1-1; TRBD1 agrees at 11 bases. Germline V gene lookup returns CDR1 ENHRY and CDR2 SYGVKD. This CDR3 spans 16 amino acids. The junction had 8 bases not matched to a gene; V was cut back by 6 bases and J by 2 bases. The CDR3 protein is CAIRGQGANYNTEAFF. In DNA form, the CDR3 reads TGTGCCATCAGAGGACAGGGGGCGAATTATAACACTGAAGCTTTCTTT.

The rearrangement links TRBV6-5 to TRBJ1-2, with D uncertain. There are 13 residues in the CDR3. V was trimmed by 6 bases and J by 5 bases, leaving 13 bases between them. The germline gives CDR1 MNHEY, CDR2 SVGAGI. As DNA, the CDR3 is TGTGCCAGCAGAGTTACAGCGGGATATGGCTACACCTTC. This gives the protein CASRVTAGYGYTF.

The CDR3 reads CATWGGGTYEQYF. Written as DNA, the CDR3 is TGTGCCACCTGGGGGGGAGGCACCTACGAGCAGTACTTC. V is TRBV19 and J is TRBJ2-7; TRBD2 matches at 7 bases. Germline V lookup: CDR1 LNHDA, CDR2 SQIVND (reference sequence). The length of the CDR3 is 13 residues. J was trimmed by 2 bases and V by 10 bases; bases with no gene match: 8.

The CDR3 sequence: CAWMRDQGIQYF. CDR3 bases: TGTGCCTGGATGAGGGACCAGGGGATTCAGTACTTC. The chain employs TRBV30 and TRBJ2-4; D may be TRBD1 (6 bases). V lost 4 bases and J 10 bases, leaving 14 bases between the germline ends. The CDR3 runs 12 residues. CDR1 GTSNPN and CDR2 SVGIG come from the germline V gene (reference sequence). The whole variable domain, remainder taken from reference TRBV30 and TRBJ2-4, is SQTIHQWPATLVQPVGSPLSLECTVEGTSNPNLYWYRQAAGRGLQLLFYSVGIGQISSEVPQNLSASRPQDRQFILSSKKLLLSDSGFYLCAWMRDQGIQYFGAGTRLSVL.

This clone occurred a few times. The chain is built from TRBV19 and TRBJ2-3; possibly TRBD2 for D (6 bases). This CDR3 comprises 13 residues. CDR1 and CDR2 from the germline V gene are LNHDA and SQIVND (reference sequence). The V gene lost 4 bases and the J gene lost 2 bases, with 7 bases spanning the gap. CDR3 amino acids: CASSRDSTDTQYF. CDR3 nucleotide sequence: TGTGCCAGTAGTAGGGACTCCACAGATACGCAGTATTTT.